The rows below give T cell receptor beta chains drawn from one sample of a study of blood T cell repertoires in COVID-19. Sequencing was performed with immunoSEQ multiplex PCR; in TCRdb, only in-frame clones are kept and a portion is missing. Among some 110,000 clones, over 60% were seen once, and the ten largest hold more than 5%. The specimen sequenced was peripheral blood. These receptor sequences come from a man older than 75 with COVID-19, enrolled during active disease. Both conserved end residues are part of each CDR3. Each record gives: clone size, J gene, D gene, V gene, CDR3 DNA, CDR3 protein. D genes are given only for firm matches. For some rows the clone size is stated as once, few or many, or as a class when expanded; others skip it.

NA	TRBJ2-3	TRBD2	TRBV9	TGTGCCAGCAGCGTAGCCCCCAGACTAGCACCTAGCACAGATACGCAGTATTTT	CASSVAPRLAPSTDTQYF
NA	TRBJ2-3	NA	TRBV7-8	TGTGCCAGCAGCTTAGTTGAGGTAGTCTCAGATACGCAGTATTTT	CASSLVEVVSDTQYF
NA	TRBJ1-6	NA	TRBV7-2	TGTGCCAGCAGCTTATTGGGCAACAGAAATTCACCCCTCCACTTT	CASSLLGNRNSPLHF
NA	TRBJ2-7	TRBD2	TRBV11-2	TGTGCCAGCAGCCCCAGGGGACAACTAGCGGGAGGGTACCCCTACGAGCAGTACTTC	CASSPRGQLAGGYPYEQYF
NA	TRBJ2-1	TRBD2	TRBV28	TGTGCCAGCAGTTTCCAAAGCGGGAGGGCCGTGAATGAGCAGTTCTTC	CASSFQSGRAVNEQFF
once	TRBJ2-1	TRBD2	TRBV28	TGTGCCAGCAGAGAAATAGCGGGGACCTACAATGAGCAGTTCTTC	CASREIAGTYNEQFF
NA	TRBJ1-3	NA	TRBV6-5	TGTGCCAGCAGAACAGGGAGATCTGGAAACACCATATATTTT	CASRTGRSGNTIYF
once	TRBJ1-4	NA	TRBV28	TGTGCCAGCAGGTCAGAGGGCGGGGGGGGAGGCGAAAAACTGTTTTTT	CASRSEGGGGGEKLFF
NA	TRBJ2-3	NA	TRBV12-3/TRBV12-4	TGTGCCAGCAGTTTAACGGAGCGGGATACGCAGTATTTT	CASSLTERDTQYF
NA	TRBJ1-4	NA	TRBV7-9	TGTGCCAGCAGCCCTGGGTCAGGGAGGGTTGAAAAACTGTTTTTT	CASSPGSGRVEKLFF
NA	TRBJ1-5	NA	TRBV2	TGTGCCAGCACCTCCGGGGAGGGAAATCAGCCCCAGCATTTT	CASTSGEGNQPQHF
NA	TRBJ1-5	NA	TRBV7-2	TGTGCCAGCAGCAAGACGGGGGGCAGCAATCAGCCCCAGCATTTT	CASSKTGGSNQPQHF
NA	TRBJ1-4	TRBD1	TRBV5-1	TGCGCCAGCAGCTTGGACGGGACAGAGAATGAAAAACTGTTTTTT	CASSLDGTENEKLFF
few	TRBJ1-2	NA	TRBV14	TGTGCCAGCAGCCCTCCTGGTGGCCCCTATGGCTACACCTTC	CASSPPGGPYGYTF
NA	TRBJ2-3	TRBD2	TRBV19	TGTGCCAGCAAAACCGGGACAGGAGGACTAGCGGGAGCAGATACGCAGTATTTT	CASKTGTGGLAGADTQYF
NA	TRBJ1-2	NA	TRBV28	TGTGCCAGCAGTCCGAACTCAGGGTATCTCTACACCTTC	CASSPNSGYLYTF
few	TRBJ1-4	NA	TRBV19	TGTGCCAGTAGTAAGGGGAGGGCGAACGAAAAACTGTTTTTT	CASSKGRANEKLFF
NA	TRBJ2-3	NA	TRBV5-1	TGCGCCAGCAGCTTGGGGACGGGACTCGACACAGATACGCAGTATTTT	CASSLGTGLDTDTQYF
once	TRBJ1-5	TRBD1	TRBV7-3	TGTGCCAGGGGGACAGGGCTGGGTGTGAGGCCCCAGCATTTT	CARGTGLGVRPQHF
NA	TRBJ1-2	TRBD1	TRBV5-1	TGCGCCAGCAGCTGGACAGGTCTTAACTATGGCTACACCTTC	CASSWTGLNYGYTF
NA	TRBJ2-1	TRBD1	TRBV6-6	TGTGCCAGCAGTTATAGGGGGCAGAGCTCCTACAATGAGCAGTTCTTC	CASSYRGQSSYNEQFF
few	TRBJ2-7	NA	TRBV2	TGTGCCAGCAGGAACAGGGAGGGAGAATACGAGCAGTACTTC	CASRNREGEYEQYF
NA	TRBJ1-1	NA	TRBV2	TGTGCCAGCAATATTCAGGGGAGGGAGACTGAAGCTTTCTTT	CASNIQGRETEAFF
few	TRBJ2-7	NA	TRBV3-1/TRBV3-2	TGTGCCAGCAGCCTACAGGGTGGTGCCTACGAGCAGTACTTC	CASSLQGGAYEQYF
NA	TRBJ2-2	TRBD2	TRBV18	TGTGCCAGCTCACCACCGGGACTAGCGAGCTACACCGGGGAGCTGTTTTTT	CASSPPGLASYTGELFF
NA	TRBJ1-1	NA	TRBV4-1	TGCGCCAGCAGCCACCCTGACACCTTGGGCACTGAAGCTTTCTTT	CASSHPDTLGTEAFF
once	TRBJ1-2	NA	TRBV6-5	TGTGCCAGCAGTTACTCAGCGGCAGCGCTACAGACCTTC	CASSYSAAALQTF
few	TRBJ2-5	NA	TRBV12-5	TGTGCTAGTGGTTCGGACTTCGGAGAGACCCAGTACTTC	CASGSDFGETQYF
few	TRBJ2-3	NA	TRBV2	TGTGCCCTTAGGAGCAACACAGATACGCAGTATTTT	CALRSNTDTQYF
NA	TRBJ2-5	TRBD1	TRBV5-1	TGCGCCAGCAGCGCCCGGACAGGGGGCGTTGAGACCCAGTACTTC	CASSARTGGVETQYF
few	TRBJ1-2	NA	TRBV13	TGTGCCAGCAGCGAGGGCAGGTCTAACTATGGCTACACCTTC	CASSEGRSNYGYTF
NA	TRBJ2-2	TRBD1	TRBV19	TGTGCCAGTAGTATAGAATGGGGACAGGGGTCCGGGGAGCTGTTTTTT	CASSIEWGQGSGELFF
NA	TRBJ2-1	NA	TRBV4-2	TGTGCCAGCAGCCAAGATCTGACTAGCTACAATGAGCAGTTCTTC	CASSQDLTSYNEQFF
few	TRBJ2-3	NA	TRBV5-1	TGCGCCAGCAGTCTAGAGTCTGATACGCAGTATTTT	CASSLESDTQYF
NA	TRBJ1-3	NA	TRBV5-8	TGTGCCAGCAGCTTCGCAGTAGGGGGCTCTGGAAACACCATATATTTT	CASSFAVGGSGNTIYF
NA	TRBJ1-5	NA	TRBV19	TGTGCCACCGCCGGGGGGGGAGGGCAGCCCCAGCATTTT	CATAGGGGQPQHF
NA	TRBJ2-7	TRBD1	TRBV13	TGTGCCAGCAGCTCGGGGGACAGGGGGCACGAGCAGTACTTC	CASSSGDRGHEQYF
NA	TRBJ2-3	TRBD2	TRBV28	TGTGCCAGCACCAGACACCGGGAGGGTACAGATACGCAGTATTTT	CASTRHREGTDTQYF
NA	TRBJ1-5	TRBD1	TRBV19	TGTGCCAGTAGTAGTCAGGGGGGCAATCAGCCCCAGCATTTT	CASSSQGGNQPQHF
NA	TRBJ2-2	TRBD1	TRBV6-5	TGTGCCAGCACTATTGGGACAGACACCGGGGAGCTGTTTTTT	CASTIGTDTGELFF
NA	TRBJ2-1	TRBD2	TRBV27	TGTGCCAGCAGTTTCCCTGAAACTTTTCAGCGGGAGAATTACAATGAGCAGTTCTTC	CASSFPETFQRENYNEQFF
NA	TRBJ2-7	TRBD2	TRBV5-1	TGCGCCAGCAGCCTCGCTAGCGGGGCCACCTACGAGCAGTACTTC	CASSLASGATYEQYF
NA	TRBJ2-1	TRBD1	TRBV5-1	TGCGCCAGCAGCTTGGAGCCAGGGGGCAATGAGCAGTTCTTC	CASSLEPGGNEQFF
few	TRBJ2-5	TRBD2	TRBV3-1/TRBV3-2	TGTGCCAGCAGCTTAAGCGGGAGGGGAGAGACCCAGTACTTC	CASSLSGRGETQYF
NA	TRBJ2-2	TRBD2	TRBV5-1	TGCGCCAGCAGCTTACTGGGACTAGAGGGCGGGGAGCTGTTTTTT	CASSLLGLEGGELFF
NA	TRBJ1-4	TRBD1	TRBV28	TGTGCCAGCAGTTTAATCGCCGGGACAGGTGAAAAACTGTTTTTT	CASSLIAGTGEKLFF
NA	TRBJ1-4	TRBD1	TRBV6-6	TGTGCCAGCGGGAGACAGGGAACTAATGAAAAACTGTTTTTT	CASGRQGTNEKLFF
NA	TRBJ2-4	TRBD2	TRBV19	TGTGCCAGTAGTTTACTAGCGGGACTAGCCAAAAACATTCAGTACTTC	CASSLLAGLAKNIQYF
NA	TRBJ1-1	TRBD1	TRBV6-5	TGTGCCAGCAGCCCCGGACAGGGAGGAGCTTTCTTT	CASSPGQGGAFF